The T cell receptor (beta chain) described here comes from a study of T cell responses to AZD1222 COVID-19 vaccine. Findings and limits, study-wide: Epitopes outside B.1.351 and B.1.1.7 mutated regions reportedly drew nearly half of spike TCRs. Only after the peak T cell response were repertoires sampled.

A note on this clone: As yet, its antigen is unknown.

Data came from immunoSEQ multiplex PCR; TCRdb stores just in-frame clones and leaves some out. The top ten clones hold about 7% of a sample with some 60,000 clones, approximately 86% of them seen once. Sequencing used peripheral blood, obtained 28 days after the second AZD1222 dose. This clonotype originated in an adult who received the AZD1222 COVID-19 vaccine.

Here the CDR3 reads CASRTGEETQYF. CDR3 nucleotides: TGCGCCAGCCGGACAGGGGAAGAGACCCAGTACTTC. This chain connects TRBV5-1 to TRBJ2-5, with TRBD1 matching 9 bases. The CDR3 sequence is 12 residues long. V was clipped by 7 bases and J by 3 bases; unmatched bases: 1. Germline assignment: CDR1 SGHRS and CDR2 YFSETQ.